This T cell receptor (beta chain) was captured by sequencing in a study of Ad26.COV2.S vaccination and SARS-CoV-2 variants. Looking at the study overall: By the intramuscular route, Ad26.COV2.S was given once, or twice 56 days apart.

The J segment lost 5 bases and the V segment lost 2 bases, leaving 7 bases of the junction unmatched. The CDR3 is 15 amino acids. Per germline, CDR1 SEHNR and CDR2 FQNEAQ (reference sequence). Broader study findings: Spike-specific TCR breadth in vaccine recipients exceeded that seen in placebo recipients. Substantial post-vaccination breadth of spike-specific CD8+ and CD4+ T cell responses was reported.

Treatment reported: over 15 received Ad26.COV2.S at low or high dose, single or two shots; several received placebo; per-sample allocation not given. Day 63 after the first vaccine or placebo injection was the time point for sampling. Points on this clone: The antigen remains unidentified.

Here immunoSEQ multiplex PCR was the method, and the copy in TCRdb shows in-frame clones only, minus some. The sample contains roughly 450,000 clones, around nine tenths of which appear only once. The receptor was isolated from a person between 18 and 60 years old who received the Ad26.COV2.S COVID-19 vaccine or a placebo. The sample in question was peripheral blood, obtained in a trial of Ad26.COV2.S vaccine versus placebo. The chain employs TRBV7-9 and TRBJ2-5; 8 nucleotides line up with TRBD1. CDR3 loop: CASSLPLRQGETQYF. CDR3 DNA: TGTGCCAGCAGCTTACCCCTTCGACAGGGGGAGACCCAGTACTTC.